These 30 T cell receptor beta chains originate from one sample sequenced in a study of patients and donors after allogeneic stem cell transplantation. Using its own MiXCR run on the RT-PCR reads, TCRdb lists one record per CDR3 protein. There are roughly 200,000 distinct CDR3 sequences in the sample; 35% to 45% occur only once, and around 10% lies in the top ten. Sequencing was carried out using blood, either unsorted or a sorted T cell fraction (not recorded which). The receptors here all came from a human donor who was either an allogeneic HSCT recipient or a stem cell or donor lymphocyte infusion donor (not recorded which). It is not recorded whose cells these are; they may come from a transplant donor.

The V and J genes are TRBV12-3 or TRBV12-4 and TRBJ1-4; D gene ambiguous. This CDR3 spans 12 amino acids. V was cut by 7 bases and J by 7 bases, with 10 bases left in between. Written as DNA, the CDR3 is TGTGCCAGCACCCTAGCAGGTGAAAAACTGTTTTTT. Its protein product is CASTLAGEKLFF.

The genes are TRBV5-1 and TRBJ2-2; tentatively, D is TRBD1 (6 bases). The V end was cut by 4 bases, the J end by 3 bases, with 16 bases between. The CDR3 sequence is 16 residues long. Germline loops: CDR1 SGHRS, CDR2 YFSETQ. DNA of the CDR3: TGCGCCAGCAGCCGACAGGTCGGAAAGGACACCGGGGAGCTGTTTTTT. It translates to CASSRQVGKDTGELFF.

This clonotype was counted a few times. V and J are TRBV12-3 or TRBV12-4 and TRBJ2-2; D may be TRBD1 (6 bases). V gave up 4 bases and J gave up 5 bases, with 17 bases separating them. The CDR3 runs to 16 residues. As DNA, the CDR3 is TGTGCCAGCAGTTCCCCCCCCGGACAGCCGACCGGGGAGCTGTTTTTT. The encoded protein is CASSSPPGQPTGELFF.

The sample holds a few counts of this clonotype. The CDR3 sequence: CASSPGPMNTEAFF. CDR3 nucleotides: TGTGCCAGCAGCCCGGGACCGATGAACACTGAAGCTTTCTTT. V usage is TRBV7-8 and J usage is TRBJ1-1; possibly TRBD1 for D (5 bases). This CDR3 region has 14 residues. CDR1 and CDR2 from the germline V gene are SGHVS and FQNEAQ. The germline V and J ends were trimmed by 5 bases and 0 bases, with 10 bases remaining between them.

J is TRBJ1-1 and V is TRBV4-3; D gene unclear. CDR3 size: 14 residues. The V gene lost 2 bases and the J gene lost 4 bases, with 11 bases spanning the gap. Germline V gene sequence: CDR1 LGHNA, CDR2 YSLEER. This CDR3 is CASSQPGGVTEAFF. The CDR3 DNA reads as TGCGCCAGCAGCCAACCAGGCGGAGTCACTGAAGCTTTCTTT.

This clonotype was detected only a few times. This rearrangement joins TRBV7-9 to TRBJ1-2; the match to TRBD1 covers 7 bases. V lost 5 bases and J lost 8; bases outside the gene matches: 5. Per the germline V gene, CDR1 is SEHNR and CDR2 is FQNEAQ (reference sequence). The CDR3 loop spans 12 amino acids. Here the CDR3 reads CASSQDRSGYTF. In DNA, the CDR3 is TGTGCCAGCAGCCAGGACAGGAGCGGCTACACCTTC.

This clonotype has only a few counts. The chain is built from TRBV20-1 and TRBJ1-2, with unresolved D. Germline V lookup: CDR1 DFQATT, CDR2 SNEGSKA (reference sequence). This CDR3 has 13 amino acids. V was cut by 5 bases and J by 2 bases, with 12 bases left in between. CDR3 residues: CSAPYTRNYGYTF. DNA of the CDR3: TGCAGTGCTCCCTACACACGGAACTATGGCTACACCTTC.

This clonotype was seen more than once but under ten times. This chain joins TRBV5-1 and TRBJ2-1; 10 nucleotides line up with TRBD1. Unmatched junction bases numbered 4, after V lost 3 bases and J lost 7 bases. This CDR3 region has 14 residues. Germline CDR1 SGHRS, CDR2 YFSETQ. The CDR3 is CASSYRTGGNEQFF. The CDR3 DNA follows: TGCGCCAGCAGCTATCGGACAGGGGGAAATGAGCAGTTCTTC.

V and J are TRBV7-2 and TRBJ1-1; a weak D match, TRBD1 (5 bases). Trimming shortened V by 1 base and J by 1 base, and 13 bases separated the two germline ends. The CDR3 length is 16 residues. CDR1 is SGHTA, CDR2 FQGNSA, per germline. CDR3 residues: CASSLVRGRRNTEAFF. The CDR3 DNA is TGTGCCAGCAGCTTAGTTAGGGGCCGCCGGAACACTGAAGCTTTCTTT.

This clonotype was counted a few times. The chain recombines TRBV29-1 with TRBJ1-1; D is perhaps TRBD1 (5 bases). Germline V gene data show CDR1 as SQVTM and CDR2 as ANQGSEA. The CDR3 runs 14 residues. V was clipped by 2 bases and J by 11 bases, with 21 bases between them. CDR3 nucleotides: TGCAGCGTTGAACGAAAGTCTCGGACAAGGGAGGCTTTCTTT. Translating it yields CSVERKSRTREAFF.

This chain uses TRBV9 with TRBJ2-7, with D perhaps assigned TRBD1 or TRBD2 (5 bases each). From germline, CDR1 is SGDLS and CDR2 YYNGEE. Between the trimmed V and J ends, which lost 3 bases and 4 bases, there was a span of 14 bases. The CDR3 spans 14 residues. The CDR3 nucleotides are TGTGCCAGCAGCGCCGACTTGGGGGATTACGAGCAGTACTTC. It translates to CASSADLGDYEQYF.

This clonotype turned up a few times. Here the CDR3 DNA reads TGTGCCAGCAGCCCGGGACATTCGAACACTGAAGCTTTCTTT. Protein: CASSPGHSNTEAFF. J is TRBJ1-1 and V is TRBV7-3; D is possibly TRBD1 (6 bases). The V end was cut by 5 bases, the J end by 1 base, with 11 bases between. Germline-derived CDR1 and CDR2 are SGHTA and FQGTGA. The CDR3 loop spans 14 amino acids. The whole variable domain, remainder taken from reference TRBV7-3 and TRBJ1-1, is GAGVSQTPSNKVTEKGKYVELRCDPISGHTALYWYRQSLGQGPEFLIYFQGTGAADDSGLPNDRFFAVRPEGSVSTLKIQRTERGDSAVYLCASSPGHSNTEAFFGQGTRLTVV.

The rearrangement joins TRBV3-1 to TRBJ1-2; D gene uncertain. CDR3 size: 14 residues. The V gene's germline CDR1 is LGHDT and CDR2 YNNKEL (reference sequence). Trimming removed 1 base at V and 4 bases at J, with 10 bases between. The CDR3 here is CASSQVRQSYGYTF. CDR3 DNA: TGTGCCAGCAGCCAAGTTAGGCAATCCTATGGCTACACCTTC.

This clonotype was counted a few times. This rearrangement joins TRBV12-3 or TRBV12-4 to TRBJ1-6, with 7 bases that match TRBD1. Trimming removed 5 bases from V and 7 bases from J; junction bases left unmatched: 14. The CDR3 covers 17 residues. CDR3 coding DNA: TGTGCCAGCAGTCATCAGCCGGGACAGTCAAGAAATTCACCCCTCCACTTT. Translation: CASSHQPGQSRNSPLHF.

The chain has TRBV27 and TRBJ2-3, with TRBD2 matching over 13 bases. With 5 bases clipped from V and 7 bases from J, the junction kept 6 bases outside the gene matches. This CDR3 is 15 amino acids long. The V gene's germline CDR1 is MNHEY and CDR2 SMNVEV (reference sequence). CDR3 DNA sequence: TGTGCCAGCAGTCCCCGGACTAGCGGGGGACATACGCAGTATTTT. Its translation is CASSPRTSGGHTQYF.

V is TRBV29-1 and J is TRBJ2-2; tentative D call: TRBD1 (6 bases). This CDR3 has 14 amino acids. Germline lookup yields CDR1 SQVTM and CDR2 ANQGSEA. CDR3 in amino acids: CSTMGHKNTGELFF. CDR3 DNA sequence: TGCAGTACTATGGGACACAAGAACACCGGGGAGCTGTTTTTT.

In this sample, this clonotype turned up a few times. The chain couples TRBV6-5 to TRBJ1-2; D gene uncertain. The V gene lost 7 bases and the J gene lost 5 bases, with 17 bases spanning the gap. The germline CDR1 and CDR2 sequences are MNHEY and SVGAGI. This CDR3 comprises 14 residues. This CDR3 is CASTAGVPTYGYTF. The CDR3 nucleotides read TGTGCCAGCACCGCGGGAGTCCCGACATATGGCTACACCTTC.

V is TRBV27 and J is TRBJ2-1; the D gene is possibly TRBD2 (5 bases). Germline loops: CDR1 MNHEY, CDR2 SMNVEV (reference sequence). V dropped 8 bases and J dropped 1 base, with 12 bases sitting between them. The CDR3 sequence is 14 residues long. The CDR3 nucleotides are TGTGCCAGCGGAGAGCGAGGGTCCTACAATGAGCAGTTCTTC. Translation gives CASGERGSYNEQFF.

V usage is TRBV5-6 and J usage is TRBJ1-2; TRBD1 aligns across 9 bases. The CDR3 covers 15 residues. Trimming removed 0 bases from V and 6 bases from J; junction bases left unmatched: 6. Germline V gene lookup returns CDR1 SGHDT and CDR2 YYEEEE. Here the CDR3 reads CASSLATGGIHGYTF. CDR3 DNA sequence: TGTGCCAGCAGCTTGGCGACAGGGGGTATACATGGCTACACCTTC.

V gene TRBV20-1 combines with J gene TRBJ2-7; D is unresolved. The V end lost 3 bases, the J end lost 3 bases, and 12 bases lay between the germline ends. Germline V CDR1 and CDR2: DFQATT, SNEGSKA (reference sequence). This CDR3 region has 13 residues. The CDR3 nucleotides read TGCAGTGCTAGGGAAGATATAAACTACGAGCAGTACTTC. This sequence encodes CSAREDINYEQYF.

The rearrangement uses TRBV5-1 and TRBJ1-6; D gene unclear. V lost 0 bases, J lost 10 bases, and 11 bases lay in between. The CDR3 loop spans 14 amino acids. In germline, CDR1 is SGHRS, CDR2 YFSETQ. The CDR3 region is CASSLAGSGSPLHF. DNA of the CDR3: TGCGCCAGCAGCTTGGCAGGTAGTGGATCACCCCTCCACTTT.

This clonotype was seen more than once but under ten times. The chain carries TRBV12-3 or TRBV12-4 and TRBJ1-3; possibly TRBD1 for D (5 bases). CDR3 length: 18 residues. Trimming stripped 3 bases from V and 0 bases from J, with 18 bases between. The CDR3 coding sequence is TGTGCCAGCAGTTTGAAGGGGACCGTGATTAACTCTGGAAACACCATATATTTT. As protein: CASSLKGTVINSGNTIYF.

This clonotype was seen only a few times. The rearrangement joins TRBV3-1 to TRBJ1-4; possibly TRBD1 for D (5 bases). CDR1 is LGHDT and CDR2 is YNNKEL in the germline V gene (reference sequence). The V gene lost 4 bases and the J gene lost 7 bases, with 16 bases spanning the gap. This CDR3 has 15 amino acids. In DNA form, the CDR3 reads TGTGCCAGCAGCCCATTCGGGACGGGAGTTGAAAAACTGTTTTTT. This translates into CASSPFGTGVEKLFF. Full variable domain (outside the CDR3, taken from reference TRBV3-1 and TRBJ1-4): DTAVSQTPKYLVTQMGNDKSIKCEQNLGHDTMYWYKQDSKKFLKIMFSYNNKELIINETVPNRFSPKSPDKAHLNLHINSLELGDSAVYFCASSPFGTGVEKLFFGSGTQLSVL.

This clonotype came up a few times. V gene TRBV6-5 combines with J gene TRBJ1-6; 8 nucleotides line up with TRBD1. J was trimmed by 10 bases and V by 4 bases; bases with no gene match: 6. From germline, CDR1 is MNHEY and CDR2 SVGAGI. CDR3 length: 14 residues. For the CDR3, the DNA is TGTGCCAGCAGTTCTTGGACAGGGCGGTCACCCCTCCACTTT. This codes for CASSSWTGRSPLHF.

This clonotype appeared a few times. This sequence joins TRBV12-3 or TRBV12-4 and TRBJ1-2, with D hard to call. The CDR3 is made up of 15 amino acids. V was trimmed by 1 base and J by 2 bases, leaving 11 bases between them. CDR3 coding DNA: TGTGCCAGCAGTTTAGAGGGAAGGTCGAACTATGGCTACACCTTC. It specifies CASSLEGRSNYGYTF.

The chain recombines TRBV2 with TRBJ1-1; weak D call: TRBD1 (5 bases). Germline V CDR1 and CDR2: SNHLY, FYNNEI. Trimming stripped 7 bases from V and 2 bases from J, with 32 bases between. The CDR3 totals 20 residues. The CDR3 is CASTPYLGFNPRQPNTEAFF. CDR3 nucleotides: TGTGCCAGCACTCCATACTTGGGCTTTAATCCTCGACAGCCTAACACTGAAGCTTTCTTT.

This clonotype was found a few times. The gene calls are TRBV28 and TRBJ1-6, with 7 bases lining up with TRBD1. The CDR3 length is 16 residues. Germline loops: CDR1 MDHEN, CDR2 SYDVKM. V dropped 5 bases and J dropped 1; count of bases not matched to a gene: 5. The CDR3: CASSAHRGSYNSPLHF. Written as DNA, the CDR3 is TGTGCCAGCAGTGCCCACAGGGGATCCTATAATTCACCCCTCCACTTT.

This clonotype appeared a few times. The J gene is TRBJ1-2, the V gene TRBV27, with 9 bases matching TRBD1. The CDR3 consists of 13 residues. Germline CDR1 is MNHEY and CDR2 is SMNVEV (reference sequence). With 6 bases clipped from V and 8 bases from J, the junction kept 7 bases outside the gene matches. CDR3 nucleotides: TGTGCCAGCAGACCGGGACAGGGCTTGGGCTACACCTTC. Translating gives CASRPGQGLGYTF.

This clonotype showed up just a few times. This chain connects TRBV15 to TRBJ1-5; TRBD1 matches 7 bases. CDR3 length: 13 amino acids. Germline CDR1 reads LNHNV; CDR2 reads YYDKDF (reference sequence). V was pared by 1 base and J by 14 bases, with 8 bases of the junction left unmatched. CDR3 in amino acids: CATSRAGTVAEHF. The CDR3 DNA follows: TGTGCCACCAGCAGAGCCGGGACAGTAGCGGAGCATTTT. Combining the CDR3 with reference TRBV15 and TRBJ1-5 gives the whole variable domain DAMVIQNPRYQVTQFGKPVTLSCSQTLNHNVMYWYQQKSSQAPKLLFHYYDKDFNNEADTPDNFQSRRPNTSFCFLDIRSPGLGDTAMYLCATSRAGTVAEHFGDGTRLSIL.

This clonotype was detected ten times or more. The genes are TRBV24-1 and TRBJ2-4; either TRBD1 or TRBD2 may fit D (6 bases each). V lost 4 bases and J lost 7, with 16 bases in between. Germline V gene lookup returns CDR1 KGHDR and CDR2 SFDVKD. The CDR3 runs 15 residues. The CDR3 coding sequence is TGTGCCACCAGTGAGGAGGGGGTTTCGGGGAACATTCAGTACTTC. This gives the protein CATSEEGVSGNIQYF.